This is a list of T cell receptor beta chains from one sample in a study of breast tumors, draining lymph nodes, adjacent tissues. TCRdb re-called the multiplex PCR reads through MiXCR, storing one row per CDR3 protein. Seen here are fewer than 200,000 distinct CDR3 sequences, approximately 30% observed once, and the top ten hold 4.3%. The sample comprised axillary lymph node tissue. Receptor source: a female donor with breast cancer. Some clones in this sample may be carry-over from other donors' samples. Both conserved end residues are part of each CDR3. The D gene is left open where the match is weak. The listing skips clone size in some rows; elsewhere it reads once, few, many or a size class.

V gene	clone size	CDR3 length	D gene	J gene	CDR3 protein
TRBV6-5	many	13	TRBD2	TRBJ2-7	CASTPGGSDEQYF
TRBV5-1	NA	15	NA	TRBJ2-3	CASSIALLSPDTQYF
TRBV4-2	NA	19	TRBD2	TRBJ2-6	CASSRASRAGGSGANVLTF
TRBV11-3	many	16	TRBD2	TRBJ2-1	CASSVLSGGKNNEQFF
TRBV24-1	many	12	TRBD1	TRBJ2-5	CATGQGPETQYF
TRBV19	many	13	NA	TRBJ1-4	CASSIQHLEKLFF
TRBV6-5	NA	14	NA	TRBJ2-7	CASSYSGYSYEQYF
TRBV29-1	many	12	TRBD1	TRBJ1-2	CSVEGQNYGYTF
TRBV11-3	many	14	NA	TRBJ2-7	CASSQRILSYEQYF
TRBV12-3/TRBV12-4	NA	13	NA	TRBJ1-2	CASSRTENSGNTF
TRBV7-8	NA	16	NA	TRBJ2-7	CASSFDPGSGTYEQYF
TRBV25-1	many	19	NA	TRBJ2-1	CASSEYITPWGGIYNEQFF
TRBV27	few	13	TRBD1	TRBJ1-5	CASSTGVTQPQHF
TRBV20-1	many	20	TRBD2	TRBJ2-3	CSARSWTSGRAGVSADTQYF
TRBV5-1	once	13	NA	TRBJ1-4	CASGRGFNENLFF
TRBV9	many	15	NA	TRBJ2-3	CASSPGLIQADTQYF
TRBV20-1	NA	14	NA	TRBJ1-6	CSAFAGDNNSPLHF
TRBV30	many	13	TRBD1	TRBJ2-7	CAWGTGGYYEQYF
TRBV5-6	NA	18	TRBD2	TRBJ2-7	CASSLLTSGGSFSYEQYF
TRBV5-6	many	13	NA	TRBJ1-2	CASSFQGKYGYTF
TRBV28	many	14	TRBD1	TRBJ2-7	CASSPGQSSYEQYF
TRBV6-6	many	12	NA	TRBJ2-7	CASSEEYLEQYF
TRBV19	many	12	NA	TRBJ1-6	CASSQGGSPLHF
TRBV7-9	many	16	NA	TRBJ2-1	CASSPLRTLPDNEQFF
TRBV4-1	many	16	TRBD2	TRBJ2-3	CASSQGTSGYTDTQYF
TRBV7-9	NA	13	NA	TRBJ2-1	CASRPSQGTEQFF